This T cell receptor (beta chain) was sequenced for a study of blood T cell repertoires in COVID-19. Study-level information: Italy, Spain and the United States were the sources of the convalescent and acute COVID-19 samples.

This clone has a single count. Assay: immunoSEQ multiplex PCR; the TCRdb copy retains only in-frame clones and omits some. The table records more than 90,000 clones, over 80% of them present only once. This CDR3 region has 16 residues. J gave up 4 bases and V 0 bases, and 5 bases lay outside the gene matches. This clonotype was obtained from a man in his forties or fifties with active COVID-19. Sample: peripheral blood. The gene calls are TRBV23-1 and TRBJ2-3, with 9 bases matching TRBD1. TRBV23-1 is marked as an open reading frame, function uncertain. The CDR3: CASSQSWDRVADTQYF. The DNA of the CDR3 is TGCGCCAGCAGTCAATCGTGGGACAGGGTCGCAGATACGCAGTATTTT.